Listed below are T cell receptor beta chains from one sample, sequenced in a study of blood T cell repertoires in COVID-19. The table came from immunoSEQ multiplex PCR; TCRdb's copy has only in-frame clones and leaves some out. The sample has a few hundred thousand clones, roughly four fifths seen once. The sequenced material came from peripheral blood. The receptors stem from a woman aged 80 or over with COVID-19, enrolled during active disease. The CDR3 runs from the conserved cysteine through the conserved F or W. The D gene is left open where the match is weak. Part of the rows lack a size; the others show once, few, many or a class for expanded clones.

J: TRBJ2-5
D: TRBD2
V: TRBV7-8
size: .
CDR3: CASSRAAASGRTQYF
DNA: TGTGCCAGCAGCCGAGCGGCGGCTAGCGGGAGGACCCAGTACTTC

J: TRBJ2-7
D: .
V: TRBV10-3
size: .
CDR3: CAISATGDHEQYF
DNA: TGTGCCATCAGCGCAACAGGAGACCACGAGCAGTACTTC

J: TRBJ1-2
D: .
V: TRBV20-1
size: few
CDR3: CSASGGGYTF
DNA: TGCAGTGCCTCTGGCGGGGGCTACACCTTC

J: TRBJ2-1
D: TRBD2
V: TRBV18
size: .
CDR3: CASSPGAGGLYNEQFF
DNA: TGTGCCAGCTCACCAGGAGCGGGAGGTCTCTACAATGAGCAGTTCTTC

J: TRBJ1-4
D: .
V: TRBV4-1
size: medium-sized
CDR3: CASSQHPGTLVSEKLFF
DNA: TGCGCCAGCAGCCAACATCCCGGGACTTTGGTGTCTGAAAAACTGTTTTTT

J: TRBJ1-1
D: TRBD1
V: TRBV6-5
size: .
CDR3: CASGRDRGSNTEAFF
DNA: TGTGCCAGCGGGCGGGACAGGGGGTCGAACACTGAAGCTTTCTTT

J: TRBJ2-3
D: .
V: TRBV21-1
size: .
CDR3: CASPRFDSGGQGTDTQYF
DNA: TGTGCCAGCCCTAGATTCGATAGCGGGGGCCAGGGCACAGATACGCAGTATTTT

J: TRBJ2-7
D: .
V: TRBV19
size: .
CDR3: CARSAQRGSWSYEQYF
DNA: TGTGCCAGGAGTGCCCAAAGAGGGTCCTGGTCCTACGAGCAGTACTTC

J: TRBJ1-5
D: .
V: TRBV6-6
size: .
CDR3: CAGSGGVSNQPQHF
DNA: TGTGCCGGATCCGGCGGGGTTAGCAATCAGCCCCAGCATTTT

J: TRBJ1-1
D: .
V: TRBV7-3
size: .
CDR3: CASSLTPRDVNTEAFF
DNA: TGTGCCAGCAGCTTAACCCCTCGGGATGTGAACACTGAAGCTTTCTTT

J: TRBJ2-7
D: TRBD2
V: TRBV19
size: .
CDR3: CASSIEAGLAASSYEQYF
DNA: TGTGCCAGTAGTATAGAGGCGGGACTAGCTGCGAGCTCCTACGAGCAGTACTTC

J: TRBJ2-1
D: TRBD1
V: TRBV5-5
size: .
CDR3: CASSLGDRGRLYNEQFF
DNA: TGTGCCAGCAGCTTGGGGGACAGGGGGAGGTTATACAATGAGCAGTTCTTC

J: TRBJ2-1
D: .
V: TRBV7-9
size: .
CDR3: CASSLRAGYNEQFF
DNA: TGTGCCAGCAGCTTAAGGGCGGGATACAATGAGCAGTTCTTC

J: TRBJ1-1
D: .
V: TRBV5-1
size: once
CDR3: CASAENTEAFF
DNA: TGCGCCAGCGCAGAGAACACTGAAGCTTTCTTT

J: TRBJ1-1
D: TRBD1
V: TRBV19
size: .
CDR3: CASTRQGKNTEAFF
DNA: TGTGCCAGTACCAGACAGGGGAAGAACACTGAAGCTTTCTTT

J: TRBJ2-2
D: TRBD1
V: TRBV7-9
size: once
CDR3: CASSLDPGQGVTGELFF
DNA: TGTGCCAGCAGTTTAGACCCGGGACAGGGAGTAACCGGGGAGCTGTTTTTT

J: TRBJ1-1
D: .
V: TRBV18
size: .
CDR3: CASSQNQGIFTEAFF
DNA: TGTGCCAGCTCCCAAAATCAGGGAATATTCACTGAAGCTTTCTTT

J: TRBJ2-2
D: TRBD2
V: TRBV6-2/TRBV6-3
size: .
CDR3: CASSYSTGGAGRTGELFF
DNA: TGTGCCAGCAGTTACTCTACGGGCGGAGCGGGACGCACCGGGGAGCTGTTTTTT

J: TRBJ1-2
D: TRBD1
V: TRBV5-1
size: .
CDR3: CASSLGTGEDGYTF
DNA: TGCGCCAGCAGCTTGGGGACAGGGGAGGATGGCTACACCTTC

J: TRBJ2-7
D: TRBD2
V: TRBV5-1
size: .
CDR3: CASSPGGTSGDEQYF
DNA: TGCGCCAGCAGCCCTGGCGGGACTAGCGGCGACGAGCAGTACTTC

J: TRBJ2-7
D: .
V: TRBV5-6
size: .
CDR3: CASRRDTEQYF
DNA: TGTGCCAGCAGACGGGACACCGAGCAGTACTTC

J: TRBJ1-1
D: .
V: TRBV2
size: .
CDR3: CASSRRKGMNTEAFF
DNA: TGTGCCAGCAGCCGCCGAAAGGGGATGAACACTGAAGCTTTCTTT

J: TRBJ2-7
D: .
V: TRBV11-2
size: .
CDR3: CASSDHQLAGEQYF
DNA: TGTGCCAGCAGCGACCACCAACTAGCTGGTGAGCAGTACTTC

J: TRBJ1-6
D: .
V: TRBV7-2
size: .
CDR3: CASSSRPRGSSYNSPLHF
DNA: TGTGCCAGCAGCTCACGCCCACGGGGGAGCTCCTATAATTCACCCCTCCACTTT

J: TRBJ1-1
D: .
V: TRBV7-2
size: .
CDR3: CASSFGPGNTEAFF
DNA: TGTGCCAGCAGCTTTGGCCCAGGTAACACTGAAGCTTTCTTT

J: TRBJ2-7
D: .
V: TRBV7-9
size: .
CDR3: CASSLESGSTEQYF
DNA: TGTGCCAGCAGCTTAGAGTCGGGGAGTACCGAGCAGTACTTC

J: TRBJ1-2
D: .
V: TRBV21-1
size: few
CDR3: CASSKGARDKGYTF
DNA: TGTGCCAGCAGCAAAGGGGCCAGGGATAAGGGCTACACCTTC

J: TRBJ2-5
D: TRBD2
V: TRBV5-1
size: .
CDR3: CASSLTSGPEETQYF
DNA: TGCGCCAGCAGCTTAACTAGCGGACCTGAAGAGACCCAGTACTTC

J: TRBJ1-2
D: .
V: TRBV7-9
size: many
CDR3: CASTKDSSIYGYTF
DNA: TGTGCCAGCACCAAGGACAGTTCTATCTATGGCTACACCTTC

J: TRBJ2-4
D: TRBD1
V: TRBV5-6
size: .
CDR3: CASSFSMAGGNIQYF
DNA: TGTGCCAGCAGCTTTTCGATGGCAGGGGGAAACATTCAGTACTTC